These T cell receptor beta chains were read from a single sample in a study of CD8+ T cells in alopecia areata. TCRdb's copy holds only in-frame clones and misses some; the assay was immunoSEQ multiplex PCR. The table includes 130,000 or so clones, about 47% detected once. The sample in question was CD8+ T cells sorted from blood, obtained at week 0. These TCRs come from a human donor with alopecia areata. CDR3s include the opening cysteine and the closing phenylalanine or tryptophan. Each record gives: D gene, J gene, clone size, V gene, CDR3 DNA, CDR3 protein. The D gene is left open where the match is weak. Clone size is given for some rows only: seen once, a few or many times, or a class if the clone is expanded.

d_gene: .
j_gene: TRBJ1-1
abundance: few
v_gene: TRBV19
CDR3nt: TGTGCCAGTTCCCTCCTGAACACTGAAGCTTTCTTT
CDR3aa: CASSLLNTEAFF

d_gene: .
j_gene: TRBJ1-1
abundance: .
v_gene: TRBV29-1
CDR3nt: TGCAGCGCAAGTGTACGAACTGAAGCTTTCTTT
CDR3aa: CSASVRTEAFF

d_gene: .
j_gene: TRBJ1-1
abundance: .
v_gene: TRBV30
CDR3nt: TGTGCCTGGAGTGCGGACCCTGAAGCTTTCTTT
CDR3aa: CAWSADPEAFF

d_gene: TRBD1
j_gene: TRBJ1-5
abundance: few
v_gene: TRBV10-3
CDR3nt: TGTGCCTCCCGGGACAGGGATAATCAGCCCCAGCATTTT
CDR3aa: CASRDRDNQPQHF

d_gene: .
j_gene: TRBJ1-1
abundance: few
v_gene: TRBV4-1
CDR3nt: TGCGCCAGCAGCCAATATACAGGGAGGGTTGCTGAAGCTTTCTTT
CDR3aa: CASSQYTGRVAEAFF

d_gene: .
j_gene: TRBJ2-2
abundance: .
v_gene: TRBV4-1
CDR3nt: TGCGCCAGCAGAAAAGCGGGTGGCACCGGGGAGCTGTTTTTT
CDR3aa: CASRKAGGTGELFF

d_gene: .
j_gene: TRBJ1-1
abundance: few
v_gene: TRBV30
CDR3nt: TGTGCCACGGAAGTCCGTCAGAACACTGAAGCTTTCTTT
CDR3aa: CATEVRQNTEAFF

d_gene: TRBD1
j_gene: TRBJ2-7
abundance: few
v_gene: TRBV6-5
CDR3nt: TGTGCCAGCAGTTCCCCCCGGGACAGGGGGGACGAGCAGTACTTC
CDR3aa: CASSSPRDRGDEQYF

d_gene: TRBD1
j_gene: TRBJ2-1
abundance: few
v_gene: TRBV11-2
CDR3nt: TGTGCCAGCAGTCATCTCGGTCAGGGGGCTTCTGGTGAGCAGTTCTTC
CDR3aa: CASSHLGQGASGEQFF

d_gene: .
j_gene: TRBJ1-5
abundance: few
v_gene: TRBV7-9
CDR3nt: TGTGCCAGCAGCTTAGGAGGGGAATGGCTCAATCAGCCCCAGCATTTT
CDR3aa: CASSLGGEWLNQPQHF

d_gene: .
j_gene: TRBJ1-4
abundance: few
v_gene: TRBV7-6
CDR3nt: TGTGCCAGCACAGAGGGTGAGGTTGAAAAACTGTTTTTT
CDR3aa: CASTEGEVEKLFF

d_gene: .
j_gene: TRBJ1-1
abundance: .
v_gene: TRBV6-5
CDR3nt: TGTGCCAGCAGTTACTCGGAAACATATGAAGCTTTCTTT
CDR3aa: CASSYSETYEAFF